This is a list of T cell receptor beta chains from one sample in a study of patients and donors after allogeneic stem cell transplantation. One entry per CDR3 protein, called by TCRdb with MiXCR from the RT-PCR reads. The table records around 150,000 distinct CDR3 sequences, over 25% of them present only once. The sequencing input was blood, either unsorted or a sorted T cell fraction (not recorded which). The receptors here all came from a human donor who was either an allogeneic HSCT recipient or a stem cell or donor lymphocyte infusion donor (not recorded which). It is not recorded whose cells these are; they may come from a transplant donor. Each CDR3 is given with its conserved first and last residue. D genes are given only for firm matches. Clone size, where shown, is once, few, many, or a class for clones that have expanded.

>few|TRBV2|TRBJ2-1|TRBD1
TGTGCCAGCGCGAGACAGGGATATGAGCAGTTCTTC
CASARQGYEQFF
>-|TRBV29-1|TRBJ1-4|-
TGCAGCGTTGGCCTGGATGAAAAACTGTTTTTT
CSVGLDEKLFF
>-|TRBV6-5|TRBJ2-3|TRBD2
TGTGCCAGCAGTTACTCCCGGGAGGGTGATACGCAGTATTTT
CASSYSREGDTQYF
>few|TRBV11-2|TRBJ1-2|-
TGTGCCAGCAGCTTATCAGGGGTCGACTATGGCTACACCTTC
CASSLSGVDYGYTF
>few|TRBV11-2|TRBJ1-6|-
TGTGCCAGCAGCTTAAGAGACATAAATTCACCCCTCCACTTT
CASSLRDINSPLHF
>-|TRBV12-3/TRBV12-4|TRBJ2-2|-
TGTGCCAGCAACCAGGAGGGACAGCCTACGAACACCGGGGAGCTGTTTTTT
CASNQEGQPTNTGELFF
>-|TRBV10-3|TRBJ2-7|TRBD2
TGTGCCATCCGCCCGGGACTAGCGGCCCCCATCTACGAGCAGTACTTC
CAIRPGLAAPIYEQYF
>-|TRBV19|TRBJ2-5|-
TGTGCCAGTGAAGAGACCCAGTACTTC
CASEETQYF
>-|TRBV2|TRBJ2-3|TRBD2
TGTGCCAGCAGTGAAAGGCTAGCGGGGACTACGCAGTATTTT
CASSERLAGTTQYF
>few|TRBV12-3/TRBV12-4|TRBJ2-7|-
TGTGCCAGCAGTCCCCCCGGGACACACCTTTACGAGCAGTACTTC
CASSPPGTHLYEQYF
>-|TRBV7-3|TRBJ1-4|-
TGTGCCAGCAGCCCCGGCGGGGAGTCAACTAATGAAAAACTGTTTTTT
CASSPGGESTNEKLFF
>-|TRBV7-9|TRBJ1-5|-
TGTGCCAGCACCCACGGGGGGAATCAGCCCCAGCATTTT
CASTHGGNQPQHF
>-|TRBV29-1|TRBJ2-3|-
TGCAGCGTTGTACGGACGGTGAGCACAGATACGCAGTATTTT
CSVVRTVSTDTQYF
>-|TRBV18|TRBJ2-7|TRBD1
TGTGCCAGCTCGGACAGGGACGGCATCGAGCAGTACTTC
CASSDRDGIEQYF
>-|TRBV15|TRBJ2-5|TRBD1
TGTGCCACCAGCAGGGCAACAGGGGGCGACCAAGAGACCCAGTACTTC
CATSRATGGDQETQYF
>-|TRBV7-9|TRBJ2-1|TRBD2
TGTGCCAGCTTGGCTAGCGGGAGCAATGAGCAGTTCTTC
CASLASGSNEQFF
>-|TRBV4-3|TRBJ2-7|-
TGCGCCAGCAGCCAAGATAGGTTCAGCTACGAGCAGTACTTC
CASSQDRFSYEQYF
>few|TRBV30|TRBJ2-4|TRBD1
TGTGCCTGGAGTCCCGGGACAGGGGCGAAAAACATTCAGTACTTC
CAWSPGTGAKNIQYF
>many|TRBV4-2|TRBJ1-1|-
TGTGCCAGCAGCACACAGGGTGGGACGAACACTGAAGCTTTCTTT
CASSTQGGTNTEAFF
>-|TRBV7-2|TRBJ2-3|-
TGTGCCAGCAGCTCCCTTGAGTCTTGGGATACGCAGTATTTT
CASSSLESWDTQYF
>-|TRBV5-6|TRBJ2-7|-
TGTGCCAGCAGCTTGGTGGCAGGTTCCGAGCAGTACTTC
CASSLVAGSEQYF
>-|TRBV20-1|TRBJ2-1|TRBD2
TGCAGTGCTAGAGATCTAGAGGCTAGCGGGAGGGCCTCCTACAATGAGCAGTTCTTC
CSARDLEASGRASYNEQFF
>-|TRBV12-3/TRBV12-4|TRBJ1-1|-
TGTGCCAGCAGGACCGACGGGAACACTGAAGCTTTCTTT
CASRTDGNTEAFF